The source of this T cell receptor (beta chain) is a study of blood T cell repertoires in COVID-19. Method: immunoSEQ multiplex PCR; TCRdb's copy keeps in-frame clones and lacks some. The sample carries 200,000 to 250,000 clones, just under 90% recorded once. Ages ranged from roughly 18 to 100 years, with residence in more than 20 US areas. This clone was seen only a few times. V was cut by 7 bases and J by 8 bases, with 20 bases left in between. This CDR3 has 15 residues. From germline, CDR1 is SGHVS and CDR2 FQNEAQ. Sequences were obtained from PBMCs or T cells enriched from blood (not recorded which). The V call is TRBV7-8, the J call TRBJ1-4; a weak D match, TRBD1 (5 bases). The clonotype comes from a man aged 25-45 years who had recovered from COVID-19. CDR3 DNA sequence: TGTGCCAGCAAAACCGATGGAGGGGCTGGGGAAAAACTGTTTTTT. It translates to CASKTDGGAGEKLFF.